The T cell receptor (beta chain) under discussion was sequenced for a study of patients and donors after allogeneic stem cell transplantation. A single record per CDR3 protein comes from TCRdb applying MiXCR to the RT-PCR reads. The sample lists more than 850,000 distinct CDR3 sequences; about a sixth were seen once. Germline-derived CDR1 and CDR2 are MNHEY and SMNVEV (reference sequence). V shed 5 bases and J shed 8 bases, with 21 bases lying between them. This CDR3 contains 15 residues. This clonotype was observed a handful of times. This chain joins TRBV27 and TRBJ1-2; D not certain. This TCR came from a human donor who was either an allogeneic HSCT recipient or a stem cell or donor lymphocyte infusion donor (not recorded which). It is not recorded whose cells these are; they may come from a transplant donor. The sample taken for sequencing was blood, either unsorted or a sorted T cell fraction (not recorded which). CDR3 bases: TGTGCCAGCAGTCTCGCCCGGTGGCCGCCTAGCGGCTACACCTTC. Its protein product is CASSLARWPPSGYTF.